This T cell receptor beta chain was found in a study of T-cell reconstitution after alpha-beta-depleted transplantation in children. The study, taken as a whole, reports: Expanded clones from the graft, numbering several hundred, reportedly supplied alpha-beta T cells about two months after transplant.

On this clonotype: The antigen is undetermined.

The library targeted TCRbeta and was prepared with unique molecular identifiers. Via MiXCR, TCRdb re-called the PCR reads, giving one row per CDR3 protein. The profile shows approximately 500,000 distinct CDR3 sequences, 25% to 30% of them singletons. V lost 4 bases and J lost 0, with 14 bases in between. The CDR3 totals 16 residues. Germline loops: CDR1 SGHRS, CDR2 YFSETQ. V gene TRBV5-1 combines with J gene TRBJ2-1; D perhaps matches TRBD2 (6 bases). The sequencing used PBMCs, collected before TCRalphabeta/CD19-depleted stem cell transplant. This TCR came from a boy under three years old with Wiskott-Aldrich syndrome, due to receive a stem cell transplant. The CDR3 is CASSPEVAASYNEQFF. The CDR3 coding sequence is TGCGCCAGCAGCCCGGAGGTAGCGGCCTCCTACAATGAGCAGTTCTTC.